Following are 10 T cell receptor beta chains from one sample sequenced in a study of blood T cell repertoires in COVID-19. Clones were read by immunoSEQ multiplex PCR, and TCRdb kept only the in-frame ones, dropping some. The sample lists around 87,000 clones; 80% to 90% were seen once. Sequenced material: peripheral blood. Receptors were obtained from a man in his fifties or sixties with acute or convalescent COVID-19.

V is TRBV30 and J is TRBJ1-4; D is possibly TRBD1 (5 bases). The CDR3 extends over 15 amino acids. The V and J ends lost 2 bases and 8 bases respectively, with 18 bases between them. Germline CDR1 and CDR2: GTSNPN and SVGIG (reference sequence). This chain's CDR3 is CAWSFGWQGGEKLFF. The CDR3 bases are TGTGCCTGGAGTTTTGGTTGGCAGGGCGGCGAAAAACTGTTTTTT.

The V and J genes are TRBV27 and TRBJ2-7, with D tentatively TRBD2 (5 bases). The CDR3 is 17 residues long. CDR1 is MNHEY, CDR2 SMNVEV, per germline (reference sequence). Trimming removed 5 bases at V and 4 bases at J, with 24 bases between. CDR3 bases: TGTGCCAGCAGTGCTTCCTCTTTCGCCCGGGGAGCTTACGAGCAGTACGTC. This sequence encodes CASSASSFARGAYEQYV.

The chain carries TRBV7-9 and TRBJ2-1, with TRBD1 as a possible D gene (6 bases). This CDR3 is built from 19 residues. Trimming shortened V by 5 bases and J by 4 bases, and 27 bases separated the two germline ends. Germline-derived CDR1 and CDR2 are SEHNR and FQNEAQ (reference sequence). In DNA, the CDR3 is TGTGCCAGCAGCCTTAGTTTTCTCAAACAGGGCCCGACTTACAATGAGCAGTTCTTC. It encodes CASSLSFLKQGPTYNEQFF.

Here the CDR3 reads CASSPRQGNYGYTF. CDR3 DNA: TGTGCCAGCAGCCCAAGACAGGGGAACTATGGCTACACCTTC. The chain is built from TRBV7-9 and TRBJ1-2, with TRBD1 matching over 8 bases. Germline-derived CDR1 and CDR2 are SEHNR and FQNEAQ (reference sequence). The CDR3 contains 14 residues. J lost 2 bases, V lost 5 bases, and 4 bases had no gene match.

The chain recombines TRBV19 with TRBJ1-2; tentatively, D is TRBD1 (6 bases). This CDR3 comprises 15 residues. V was pared by 5 bases and J by 0 bases, with 13 bases between. Per germline, CDR1 LNHDA and CDR2 SQIVND (reference sequence). The CDR3: CASSPGEYPNYGYTF. For the CDR3, the DNA is TGTGCCAGTAGTCCAGGGGAGTATCCTAACTATGGCTACACCTTC. The variable domain in full, completed from reference TRBV19 and TRBJ1-2, reads DGGITQSPKYLFRKEGQNVTLSCEQNLNHDAMYWYRQDPGQGLRLIYYSQIVNDFQKGDIAEGYSVSREKKESFPLTVTSAQKNPTAFYLCASSPGEYPNYGYTFGSGTRLTVV.

The V call is TRBV10-3, the J call TRBJ2-7; TRBD2 aligns across 14 bases. Unmatched junction bases numbered 9, after V lost 11 bases and J lost 6 bases. Germline CDR1 and CDR2: ENHRY and SYGVKD. This CDR3 comprises 14 residues. CDR3 bases: TGTGCCTCCGGGACTAGCGGGGGTTTGGGCGAGCAGTACGTC. This codes for CASGTSGGLGEQYV.

The chain carries TRBV18 and TRBJ1-2; D is unresolved. With 0 bases removed from V and 5 bases from J, the gap between germline ends came to 13 bases. The CDR3 length is 15 residues. Germline V gene sequence: CDR1 KGHSH, CDR2 LQKENI. In DNA form, the CDR3 reads TGTGCCAGCTCACCACCGGCAGGCAGCGGGTATGGCTACACCTTC. Protein product: CASSPPAGSGYGYTF.

The chain employs TRBV5-1 and TRBJ2-7; 7 bases match TRBD2. Germline lookup yields CDR1 SGHRS and CDR2 YFSETQ. V lost 0 bases to trimming and J lost 1 base; unmatched junction nucleotides: 1. The CDR3 contains 14 residues. CDR3: CASSLVAGSYEQYF. The CDR3 coding sequence is TGCGCCAGCAGCTTGGTAGCGGGTTCCTACGAGCAGTACTTC.

The chain employs TRBV7-3 and TRBJ1-4, with 7 bases aligning to TRBD1. CDR1 and CDR2 (germline): SGHTA, FQGTGA. After removal of 5 bases from V and 3 bases from J, the junction contained 6 bases not matched to a gene. This CDR3 has 15 residues. The chain's CDR3 is CASSRQGGANEKLFF. The CDR3 DNA follows: TGTGCCAGCAGCCGACAGGGAGGCGCTAATGAAAAACTGTTTTTT.

The chain couples TRBV27 to TRBJ1-6; 7 nucleotides align to TRBD1. This CDR3 comprises 17 residues. Germline V gene lookup returns CDR1 MNHEY and CDR2 SMNVEV (reference sequence). With 5 bases clipped from V and 6 bases from J, the junction kept 13 bases outside the gene matches. The CDR3 DNA is TGTGCCAGCAGTACCTTGACAGGGCCGGGTGGTAATTCACCCCTCCACTTT. The encoded protein is CASSTLTGPGGNSPLHF.